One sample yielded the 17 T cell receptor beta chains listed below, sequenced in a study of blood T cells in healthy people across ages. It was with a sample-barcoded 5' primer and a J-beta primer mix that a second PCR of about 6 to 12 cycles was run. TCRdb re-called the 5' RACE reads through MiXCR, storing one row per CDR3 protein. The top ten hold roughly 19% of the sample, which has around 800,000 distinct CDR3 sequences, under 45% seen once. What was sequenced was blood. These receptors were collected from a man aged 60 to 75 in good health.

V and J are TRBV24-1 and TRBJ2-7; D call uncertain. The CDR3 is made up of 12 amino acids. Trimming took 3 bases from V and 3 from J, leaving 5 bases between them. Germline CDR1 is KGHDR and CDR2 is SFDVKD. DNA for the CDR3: TGTGCCACCAGTGATGCTGACTACGAGCAGTACTTC. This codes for CATSDADYEQYF.

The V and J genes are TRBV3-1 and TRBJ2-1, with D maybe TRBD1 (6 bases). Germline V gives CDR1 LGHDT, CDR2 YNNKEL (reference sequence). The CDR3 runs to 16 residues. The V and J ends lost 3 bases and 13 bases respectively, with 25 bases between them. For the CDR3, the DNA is TGTGCCAGCAGCCATCTGTCCGGGACACATCAAGAGACCCAGTTCTTC. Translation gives CASSHLSGTHQETQFF.

CDR3 protein: CASSVGTGSNTGELFF. The DNA for the CDR3 is TGTGCCAGCAGCGTGGGGACAGGTTCGAACACCGGGGAGCTGTTTTTT. V is TRBV9 and J is TRBJ2-2, with 8 bases identical to TRBD1. Germline V CDR1 and CDR2: SGDLS, YYNGEE. The CDR3 runs to 16 residues. The V gene end was trimmed by 2 bases and the J gene end by 0 bases; junction bases not matched to a gene: 3. The entire variable domain, with the rest obtained from reference TRBV9 and TRBJ2-2, is as follows: DSGVTQTPKHLITATGQRVTLRCSPRSGDLSVYWYQQSLDQGLQFLIQYYNGEERAKGNILERFSAQQFPDLHSELNLSSLELGDSALYFCASSVGTGSNTGELFFGEGSRLTVL.

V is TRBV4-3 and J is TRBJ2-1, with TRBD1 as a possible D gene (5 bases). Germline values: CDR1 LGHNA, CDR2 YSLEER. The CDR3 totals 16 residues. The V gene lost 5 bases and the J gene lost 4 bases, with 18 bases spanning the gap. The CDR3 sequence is CASSGTRAIPYNEQFF. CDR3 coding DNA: TGCGCCAGCAGCGGCACCAGGGCGATACCTTACAATGAGCAGTTCTTC.

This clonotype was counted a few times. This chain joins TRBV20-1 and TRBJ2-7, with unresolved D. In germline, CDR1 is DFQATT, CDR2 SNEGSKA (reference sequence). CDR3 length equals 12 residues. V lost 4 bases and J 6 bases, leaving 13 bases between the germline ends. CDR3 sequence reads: CSANSNTFEQYF. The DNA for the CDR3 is TGCAGTGCTAATAGTAACACCTTCGAGCAGTACTTC.

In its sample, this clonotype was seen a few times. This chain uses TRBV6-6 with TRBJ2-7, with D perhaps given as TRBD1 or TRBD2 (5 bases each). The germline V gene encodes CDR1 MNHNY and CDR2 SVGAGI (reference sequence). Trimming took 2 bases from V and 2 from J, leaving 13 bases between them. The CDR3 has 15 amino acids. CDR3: CASSYQVGATYEQYF. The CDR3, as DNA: TGTGCCAGCAGTTACCAGGTCGGGGCAACCTACGAGCAGTACTTC.

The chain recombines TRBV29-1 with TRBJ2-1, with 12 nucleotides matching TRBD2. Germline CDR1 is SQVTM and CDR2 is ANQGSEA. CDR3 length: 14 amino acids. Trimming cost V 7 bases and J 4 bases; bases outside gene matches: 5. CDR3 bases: TGCAGCGCTAGCGGGGGGGCGGGTTACAATGAGCAGTTCTTC. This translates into CSASGGAGYNEQFF.

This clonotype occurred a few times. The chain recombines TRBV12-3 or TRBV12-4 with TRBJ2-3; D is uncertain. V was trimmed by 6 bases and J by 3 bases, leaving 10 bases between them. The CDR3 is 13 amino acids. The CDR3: CASSGSGTDTQYF. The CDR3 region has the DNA TGTGCCAGCAGCGGATCTGGGACAGATACGCAGTATTTT.

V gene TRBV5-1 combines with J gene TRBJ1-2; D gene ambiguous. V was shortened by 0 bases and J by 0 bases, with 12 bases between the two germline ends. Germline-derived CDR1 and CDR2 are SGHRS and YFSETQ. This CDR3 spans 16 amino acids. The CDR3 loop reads CASSLASGSTNYGYTF. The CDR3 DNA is TGCGCCAGCAGCTTGGCCAGCGGCAGCACTAACTATGGCTACACCTTC.

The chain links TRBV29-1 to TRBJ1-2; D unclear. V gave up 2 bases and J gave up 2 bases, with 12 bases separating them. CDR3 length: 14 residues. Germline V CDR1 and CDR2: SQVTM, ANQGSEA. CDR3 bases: TGCAGCGTTGAAACAAACCACAAAAACTATGGCTACACCTTC. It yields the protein CSVETNHKNYGYTF. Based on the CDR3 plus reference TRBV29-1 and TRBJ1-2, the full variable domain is SAVISQKPSRDICQRGTSLTIQCQVDSQVTMMFWYRQQPGQSLTLIATANQGSEATYESGFVIDKFPISRPNLTFSTLTVSNMSPEDSSIYLCSVETNHKNYGYTFGSGTRLTVV.

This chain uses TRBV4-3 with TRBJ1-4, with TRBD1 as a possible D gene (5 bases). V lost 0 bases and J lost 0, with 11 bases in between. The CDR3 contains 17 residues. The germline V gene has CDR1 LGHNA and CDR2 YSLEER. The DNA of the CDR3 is TGCGCCAGCAGCCAAGAATCTTGGGGCACAACTAATGAAAAACTGTTTTTT. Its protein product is CASSQESWGTTNEKLFF.

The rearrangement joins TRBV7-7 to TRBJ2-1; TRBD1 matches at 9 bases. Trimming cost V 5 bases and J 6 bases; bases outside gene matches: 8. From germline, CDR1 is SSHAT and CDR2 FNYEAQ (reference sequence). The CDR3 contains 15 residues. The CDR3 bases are TGTGCCAGCAGCCCCGGGACAGGGTGGGTCAATGAGCAGTTCTTC. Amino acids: CASSPGTGWVNEQFF.

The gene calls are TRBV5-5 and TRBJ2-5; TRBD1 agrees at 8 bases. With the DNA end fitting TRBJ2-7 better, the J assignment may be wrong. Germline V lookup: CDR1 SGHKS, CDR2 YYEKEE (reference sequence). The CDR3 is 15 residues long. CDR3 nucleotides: TGTGCCAGCAGCAGACTAAGGGACAGGAGCTACGAGCAGTACTTC. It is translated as CASSRLRDRSYEQYF.

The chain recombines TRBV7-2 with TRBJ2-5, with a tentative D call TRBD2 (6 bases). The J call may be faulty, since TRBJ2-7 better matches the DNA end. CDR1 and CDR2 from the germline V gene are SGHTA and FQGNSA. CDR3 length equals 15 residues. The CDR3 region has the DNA TGTGCCAGCAGCACCCAATCAAGTAGCGGTAGCGAGCAGTACTTC. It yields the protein CASSTQSSSGSEQYF.

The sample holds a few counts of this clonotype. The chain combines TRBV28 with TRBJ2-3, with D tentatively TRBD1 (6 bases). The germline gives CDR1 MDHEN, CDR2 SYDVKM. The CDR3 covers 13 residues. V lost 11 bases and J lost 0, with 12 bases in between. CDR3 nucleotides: TGTGCCCACCTGGACAGAAGCACAGATACGCAGTATTTT. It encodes CAHLDRSTDTQYF.

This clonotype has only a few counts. In DNA form, the CDR3 reads TGCGCCAGCAGCTTAGCGGGGGGACTTATCAACGAGCAGTACTTC. This translates into CASSLAGGLINEQYF. The chain is built from TRBV5-1 and TRBJ2-7; TRBD2 matches 9 bases. CDR1 and CDR2 from the germline V gene are SGHRS and YFSETQ. This CDR3 spans 15 amino acids. The J segment lost 5 bases and the V segment lost 2 bases, leaving 8 bases of the junction unmatched.

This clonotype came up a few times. The CDR3 DNA sequence: TGTGCCAGCAGGCAAAGATCCCGGGGCCCCACAGATACGCAGTATTTT. Protein sequence: CASRQRSRGPTDTQYF. The chain recombines TRBV12-3 or TRBV12-4 with TRBJ2-3; D possibly uses TRBD1 or TRBD2 (5 bases each). V shed 6 bases and J shed 2 bases, with 18 bases lying between them. The CDR3 extends over 16 amino acids.